Listed below are T cell receptor beta chains from one sample, sequenced in a study of early T cells in non-severe SARS-CoV-2 infection. TCRdb reanalysed the 5' RACE reads using MiXCR and keeps one entry per CDR3 protein. Altogether tens of thousands of distinct CDR3 sequences are present, roughly 12% being singletons, with the ten largest covering 5% to 6.5%. Sequencing input: whole blood. The receptors here all came from an adult who was a healthcare worker with PCR-confirmed SARS-CoV-2 infection or an uninfected control (not recorded which). The CDR3 runs from the conserved cysteine through the conserved F or W. D genes are given only for firm matches. Part of the rows lack a size; the others show once, few, many or a class for expanded clones.

TGTGCCAGCAGCTTGAGACAGGCCAACACTGAAGCTTTCTTT,CASSLRQANTEAFF,.,few,TRBV5-7,TRBJ1-1
TGTGCCAGCAGCCAAGTTACAGGTCGCGGATCACCCCTCCACTTT,CASSQVTGRGSPLHF,.,many,TRBV14,TRBJ1-6
TGCAGCGTCCTGGGACCCTACGAGCAGTACTTC,CSVLGPYEQYF,.,many,TRBV29-1,TRBJ2-7
TGCGCCAGCAGTGATCCGGGTGGGGGAACTGAAGCTTTCTTT,CASSDPGGGTEAFF,.,few,TRBV10-2,TRBJ1-1
TGTGCCAGCAGTTTTACAGACTTAGAGCAGTTCTTC,CASSFTDLEQFF,.,.,TRBV12-3/TRBV12-4,TRBJ2-1
TGTGCCAGCAGCCCTAGCGGGGCATTGAACACCGGGGAGCTGTTTTTT,CASSPSGALNTGELFF,TRBD2,.,TRBV7-3,TRBJ2-2
TGTGCCAGCAGCGTAGGGGACAGGGTTAATGAAAAACTGTTTTTT,CASSVGDRVNEKLFF,TRBD1,few,TRBV9,TRBJ1-4
TGTGCCACCAGTGACGCGACTCCTAGCAATCAGCCCCAGCATTTT,CATSDATPSNQPQHF,.,many,TRBV24-1,TRBJ1-5
TGTGCCAGCAGCGTAGACCCCAGGCAAGAGACCCAGTACTTC,CASSVDPRQETQYF,.,.,TRBV9,TRBJ2-5
TGTGCCAGCAGTTACTCGAACCCAGGGGCCGATACGCAGTATTTT,CASSYSNPGADTQYF,.,few,TRBV6-2/TRBV6-3,TRBJ2-3
TGCAGTGCTCGACATACTAACTATGGCTACACCTTC,CSARHTNYGYTF,.,.,TRBV20-1,TRBJ1-2
TGTGCCATCAGTGACTCCGCCTTGACTGGGTACGAGCAGTACTTC,CAISDSALTGYEQYF,.,many,TRBV10-3,TRBJ2-7
TGCGCCAGCAGCTTGGTATCGGCCTCGGGAGAGACCCAGTACTTC,CASSLVSASGETQYF,.,.,TRBV5-1,TRBJ2-5
TGTGCCAGCAGCTCAGCGGGACTACCCTACGAGCAGTACTTC,CASSSAGLPYEQYF,TRBD2,many,TRBV7-9,TRBJ2-7
TGCGCCAGCAGCCAAGCTAGTAGCGGGAGGAGGTACGAGCAGTACTTC,CASSQASSGRRYEQYF,TRBD2,.,TRBV4-3,TRBJ2-7
TGTGCCAGCAGGAGACAGGGGGGCTCCAATGAGCAGTTCTTC,CASRRQGGSNEQFF,TRBD1,many,TRBV27,TRBJ2-1
TGCGCCAGCTCGGACAGGTGGGATGAGCAGTTCTTC,CASSDRWDEQFF,TRBD1,.,TRBV5-1,TRBJ2-1
TGTGCCAGCAGTGCGGGACAGGGGAGCGGGGGGGCGACAGATACGCAGTATTTT,CASSAGQGSGGATDTQYF,.,.,TRBV6-1,TRBJ2-3
TGTGCCAGCAGTTATCCGGACAGGGGGCTTCAGCCCCAGCATTTT,CASSYPDRGLQPQHF,TRBD1,many,TRBV6-2/TRBV6-3,TRBJ1-5
TGTGCCAGCAGCGTCACGCCAGGGCCGAACACTGAAGCTTTCTTT,CASSVTPGPNTEAFF,.,many,TRBV7-3,TRBJ1-1
TGCGCCAGCAGCCAGCGAGAAAGATTCACAGATACGCAGTATTTT,CASSQRERFTDTQYF,.,few,TRBV5-1,TRBJ2-3
TGCGCCAGCAGCTTAAATGGGGACACTGAAGCTTTCTTT,CASSLNGDTEAFF,.,few,TRBV5-1,TRBJ1-1
TGCAGTGCCCCCGTCCGGGGAAGGTTTGGCTACACCTTC,CSAPVRGRFGYTF,.,many,TRBV20-1,TRBJ1-2
TGTGCCAGCAGCCAGGACAGGGACTACGAGCAGTACTTC,CASSQDRDYEQYF,TRBD1,few,TRBV7-2,TRBJ2-7
TGTGCCAGCAGCTTGGGGCTAGCTAGCACAGATACGCAGTATTTT,CASSLGLASTDTQYF,.,many,TRBV5-4,TRBJ2-3
TGTGCCAGCAGCCCCAGTTGGGGCTCCTACGAGCAGTACTTC,CASSPSWGSYEQYF,.,many,TRBV11-2,TRBJ2-7
TGTGCCAGCAGCTCCCCCCGGGACCAAGAGACCCAGTACTTC,CASSSPRDQETQYF,.,.,TRBV3-2,TRBJ2-5
TGTGCCAGCTCACCACTTTCAGATTACAATGAGCAGTTCTTC,CASSPLSDYNEQFF,.,many,TRBV18,TRBJ2-1
TGTGCCAGCAGAGTGAACGGGAGAGAGACCCAGTACTTC,CASRVNGRETQYF,.,few,TRBV6-2/TRBV6-3,TRBJ2-5
TGTGCCAGCAGTTACTCGAAGCGTCCCTTGAACACTGAAGCTTTCTTT,CASSYSKRPLNTEAFF,.,.,TRBV6-2/TRBV6-3,TRBJ1-1
TGTGCCAGCAGCCCCCGGAGGGGAAGCTCCTACAATGAGCAGTTCTTC,CASSPRRGSSYNEQFF,.,many,TRBV7-9,TRBJ2-1
TGTGCCAGCAGACGTGCCATAGCGGTAGGCACAGATACGCAGTATTTT,CASRRAIAVGTDTQYF,.,few,TRBV5-4,TRBJ2-3
TGTGCCAGCAGTTACTCGCCCTCCGGGGCCAACGTTCTGACTTTC,CASSYSPSGANVLTF,.,.,TRBV6-5,TRBJ2-6
TGTGCCAGCAGCTTAGAGGACGTATGGGCTTTCTTT,CASSLEDVWAFF,.,many,TRBV7-8,TRBJ1-1
TGTGCCAGCAAATCAGGGGGCGCCTACAATGAGCAGTTCTTC,CASKSGGAYNEQFF,TRBD1,many,TRBV14,TRBJ2-1
TGTGCCAGCCTTGGGGGAGGGGACGAGCAGTACTTC,CASLGGGDEQYF,TRBD2,.,TRBV2,TRBJ2-7
TGTGCCAGCAGCTTTTCGACAGCGAACACTGAAGCTTTCTTT,CASSFSTANTEAFF,.,few,TRBV5-4,TRBJ1-1
TGTGCCAGCTCACTTACTGTGGGGACTAGCTACCCCAATGAGCAGTTCTTC,CASSLTVGTSYPNEQFF,TRBD2,.,TRBV12-3/TRBV12-4,TRBJ2-1
TGTGCCAGCAGGGATACAGGGAGAGATACGCAGTATTTT,CASRDTGRDTQYF,.,many,TRBV11-1,TRBJ2-3
TGTGCCAGCAGCTTAGCTGGGGGGGCTGGAAACACCATATATTTT,CASSLAGGAGNTIYF,.,few,TRBV7-2,TRBJ1-3
TGCGCCAGCAGCTTCCTGGGAATGGGATACGAGCAGTACTTC,CASSFLGMGYEQYF,.,.,TRBV5-1,TRBJ2-7
TGCAGCGTTGTTCTAGCGGGGAAAGCCACAGATACGCAGTATTTT,CSVVLAGKATDTQYF,TRBD2,many,TRBV29-1,TRBJ2-3
TGTGCCAGCGGCATTAGCGCCAACACCGGGGAGCTGTTTTTT,CASGISANTGELFF,.,many,TRBV6-4,TRBJ2-2
TGTGCCAGCAGTTCGGACAGATCGGCCTCACCCCTCCACTTT,CASSSDRSASPLHF,.,many,TRBV12-3/TRBV12-4,TRBJ1-6
TGTGCCACCCGATGGGGATTTAACACCGGGGAGCTGTTTTTT,CATRWGFNTGELFF,.,many,TRBV27,TRBJ2-2
TGTGCCAGCAGTGAACCCCCGACGCCAAACTCCTACGAGCAGTACTTC,CASSEPPTPNSYEQYF,.,.,TRBV6-1,TRBJ2-7
TGTGCCATCAGCCGACAGACGGCGGCAGTGAATTCACCCCTCCACTTT,CAISRQTAAVNSPLHF,.,few,TRBV10-3,TRBJ1-6
TGTGCCAGCAGCCAAGTAGACGGCTACGAGCAGTACTTC,CASSQVDGYEQYF,.,.,TRBV3-1,TRBJ2-7
TGCGCCAGCAGCTTGGCTGCCCCCTACGAGCAGTACTTC,CASSLAAPYEQYF,.,many,TRBV5-1,TRBJ2-7
TGTGCCAGCAGCCAAGGAGGACAGGGCTACGAGCAGTACTTC,CASSQGGQGYEQYF,TRBD1,.,TRBV14,TRBJ2-7
TGTGCCAGCAGCCTTAGACAGAACACTGAAGCTTTCTTT,CASSLRQNTEAFF,.,.,TRBV7-2,TRBJ1-1
TGCGCCAGCAGCTTGGCGCTGGCAGATACGCAGTATTTT,CASSLALADTQYF,.,.,TRBV5-1,TRBJ2-3
TGTGCCAGCAGTATAGACAGACGAAACACCGGGGAGCTGTTTTTT,CASSIDRRNTGELFF,.,.,TRBV7-2,TRBJ2-2